The present T cell receptor beta chain was sequenced within a study of blood T cell repertoires in COVID-19. About the research overall: Material from acute and convalescent COVID-19 was sourced from the United States, Italy and Spain.

J was trimmed by 2 bases and V by 5 bases; bases with no gene match: 4. The V gene's germline CDR1 is SGHRS and CDR2 YFSETQ. The CDR3 length is 14 residues. This clone was detected only a few times. Participants were aged roughly 18 to 95 years, lived in under 30 US areas, and enrolled virtually. Participants reported their clinical history, and cohort assignment relied on those reports. Assay: immunoSEQ multiplex PCR; the TCRdb copy retains only in-frame clones and omits some. Seen here are about 200,000 clones, 65% to 90% observed once, and the top ten hold around 4%. This TCR was recovered from a woman aged 40 to 55 with acute COVID-19. Sequencing used PBMCs or T cells enriched from blood (not recorded which). V usage is TRBV5-1 and J usage is TRBJ2-1; the match to TRBD2 covers 7 bases. The CDR3 loop is CASRGGVTYNEQFF. CDR3 coding DNA: TGCGCCAGCAGGGGAGGGGTAACCTACAATGAGCAGTTCTTC.